The 28 T cell receptor beta chains given below trace back to one sample, sequenced in a study of T cells expressing NK-cell markers. TCRdb reanalyzed the 5' RACE reads, giving one entry per CDR3 protein sequence and no DNA. The sample includes about 380,000 distinct CDR3 sequences. The sample consisted of blood T cells: a sorted CD56 or NKG2C T cell subset, CD4+ or CD8+ T cells, or bulk PBMC T cells (not recorded which). The receptors shown here come from a man aged 18-75 years in good health.

The rearrangement links TRBV7-8 to TRBJ2-7; TCRdb names TRBD1, which stays unverified in the absence of DNA. This CDR3 contains 15 residues. Germline loops: CDR1 SGHVS, CDR2 FQNEAQ. CDR3: CASSLSGGAAYEQYF.

This chain links TRBV5-8 with TRBJ2-5. The germline CDR1 and CDR2 sequences are SGHTS and YDEGEE. This CDR3 has 13 residues. CDR3 loop: CASSSEPQETQYF.

The chain combines TRBV6-1 with TRBJ2-7; the TCRdb call, TRBD1, lacks DNA for checking. The CDR3 consists of 15 residues. The V gene's germline CDR1 is MNHNS and CDR2 SASEGT. The chain's CDR3 is CASNQQGQGISEQYF.

The chain employs TRBV7-3 and TRBJ2-2; TCRdb's D gene call, TRBD1, goes unchecked for lack of DNA. The CDR3 covers 15 residues. Per germline, CDR1 SGHTA and CDR2 FQGTGA. The CDR3 loop is CASSLSTGTTGELFF.

V gene TRBV6-1 combines with J gene TRBJ2-1; TCRdb designates TRBD2, a call that cannot be tested without DNA. The CDR3 extends over 15 amino acids. The germline CDR1 and CDR2 sequences are MNHNS and SASEGT. The CDR3 loop is CASNSRAYSYNEQFF.

The rearrangement joins TRBV21-1 to TRBJ2-1; TCRdb selects TRBD1, and the lack of DNA leaves this call unchecked. TRBV21-1 is annotated as a pseudogene. The CDR3 length is 13 residues. CDR3 protein: CASRGAPYNEQFF.

This CDR3 is CASSESGGPVDTQYF. The V gene is TRBV25-1, the J gene TRBJ2-3; TCRdb reports TRBD1, a call that lacks DNA to check it against. Germline lookup yields CDR1 MGHDK and CDR2 SYGVNS. The CDR3 runs to 15 residues.

This sequence joins TRBV3-1 and TRBJ1-2; TCRdb calls TRBD1, which cannot be checked without DNA. The V gene's germline CDR1 is LGHDT and CDR2 YNNKEL (reference sequence). The CDR3 loop spans 13 amino acids. The chain's CDR3 is CASSDREPYGYTF.

This chain joins TRBV5-5 and TRBJ1-2. CDR1 is SGHKS and CDR2 is YYEKEE in the germline V gene (reference sequence). The CDR3 runs 12 residues. CDR3 sequence: CASTLAGFGYTF.

The J gene is TRBJ2-5, the V gene TRBV11-2; TCRdb designates TRBD1, a call that cannot be tested without DNA. The CDR3 runs 17 residues. Germline-derived CDR1 and CDR2 are SGHAT and FQNNGV. Here the CDR3 reads CASSLAPGGVYQETQYF.

The chain couples TRBV20-1 to TRBJ2-5; the TCRdb D gene call, TRBD1, has no DNA to confirm it. CDR1 is DFQATT, CDR2 SNEGSKA, per germline (reference sequence). CDR3 length equals 14 residues. CDR3 sequence: CSARVNREQETQYF.

J is TRBJ2-5 and V is TRBV7-9; TCRdb's D call, TRBD2, is unchecked because there is no DNA. The CDR3 is made up of 15 amino acids. Germline assignment: CDR1 SEHNR and CDR2 FQNEAQ (reference sequence). The CDR3 loop is CASSVYGTYQETQYF.

This chain links TRBV5-1 with TRBJ2-3; the D call from TCRdb, TRBD1, cannot be confirmed without DNA. CDR1 SGHRS and CDR2 YFSETQ come from the germline V gene. The CDR3 is 16 amino acids. CDR3 amino acids: CASSRGGSGFFDTQYF.

J is TRBJ2-5 and V is TRBV11-2; TCRdb returns TRBD1, unconfirmable since there is no DNA. The V gene's germline CDR1 is SGHAT and CDR2 FQNNGV. The CDR3 has 17 amino acids. The CDR3 is CASSLVRVVGEGETQYF.

The chain employs TRBV5-1 and TRBJ2-3; the D gene TCRdb calls, TRBD1, cannot be checked with no DNA. This CDR3 has 16 amino acids. CDR1 SGHRS and CDR2 YFSETQ come from the germline V gene. CDR3 protein: CASRRAPSGFTDTQYF.

V gene TRBV7-2 combines with J gene TRBJ1-2. The CDR3 extends over 17 amino acids. Germline CDR1 is SGHTA and CDR2 is FQGNSA. The CDR3 protein is CASSFSSSARSVSGYTF.

The J gene is TRBJ2-3, the V gene TRBV5-1. Germline V lookup: CDR1 SGHRS, CDR2 YFSETQ. This CDR3 has 16 residues. The CDR3 is CASSLLPAAQTDTQYF.

V and J are TRBV5-5 and TRBJ2-7; TCRdb designates TRBD2, a call that cannot be tested without DNA. From germline, CDR1 is SGHKS and CDR2 YYEKEE (reference sequence). The CDR3 sequence is 15 residues long. CDR3 sequence reads: CASSLIAGAAYEQYF.

This chain joins TRBV6-4 and TRBJ1-5; checking the TCRdb D call of TRBD1 is not possible without DNA. The CDR3 length is 17 residues. The germline CDR1 and CDR2 sequences are MRHNA and SNTAGT. CDR3 sequence: CASSPEGQGGSNQPQHF.

The V and J genes are TRBV6-5 and TRBJ1-2; the TRBD1 assignment by TCRdb is unverifiable without DNA. The CDR3 totals 15 residues. Per the germline V gene, CDR1 is MNHEY and CDR2 is SVGAGI. This CDR3 is CASSYVGGPNYGYTF.

V usage is TRBV27 and J usage is TRBJ2-7; TCRdb's assignment of TRBD2 cannot be checked, as there is no DNA. The germline CDR1 and CDR2 sequences are MNHEY and SMNVEV (reference sequence). The CDR3 consists of 15 residues. This chain's CDR3 is CASSPKTGLPSEQYF.

The chain employs TRBV5-1 and TRBJ2-6; TCRdb reports TRBD1, a call that lacks DNA to check it against. CDR1 and CDR2 from the germline V gene are SGHRS and YFSETQ. The CDR3 totals 17 residues. The CDR3 spells CASRDRFGGSGANVLTF. The whole variable domain, filled in from reference TRBV5-1 and TRBJ2-6, reads KAGVTQTPRYLIKTRGQQVTLSCSPISGHRSVSWYQQTPGQGLQFLFEYFSETQRNKGNFPGRFSGRQFSNSRSEMNVSTLELGDSALYLCASRDRFGGSGANVLTFGAGSRLTVL.

The rearrangement joins TRBV2 to TRBJ1-2; TCRdb calls TRBD1, which cannot be checked without DNA. The CDR3 length is 14 residues. The germline CDR1 and CDR2 sequences are SNHLY and FYNNEI. Here the CDR3 reads CASSGQGVYYGYTF. The full variable domain, rest sourced from reference TRBV2 and TRBJ1-2, is EPEVTQTPSHQVTQMGQEVILRCVPISNHLYFYWYRQILGQKVEFLVSFYNNEISEKSEIFDDQFSVERPDGSNFTLKIRSTKLEDSAMYFCASSGQGVYYGYTFGSGTRLTVV.

The chain recombines TRBV7-3 with TRBJ2-1; there is no DNA to check the TCRdb D call of TRBD1. Germline V lookup: CDR1 SGHTA, CDR2 FQGTGA. The CDR3 has 16 amino acids. This CDR3 is CASSPVAGSVYNEQFF.

The V and J genes are TRBV7-2 and TRBJ2-5; TCRdb's D gene call, TRBD1, goes unchecked for lack of DNA. Germline V lookup: CDR1 SGHTA, CDR2 FQGNSA. CDR3 size: 15 residues. The CDR3 spells CASRPQGHPQETQYF.

The chain links TRBV3-1 to TRBJ2-3; TCRdb picks TRBD1, but there is no DNA to check that call. Germline CDR1 is LGHDT and CDR2 is YNNKEL (reference sequence). CDR3 length: 14 amino acids. The CDR3 protein is CASSQDRPLGTQYF.

The J gene is TRBJ1-5, the V gene TRBV28; TCRdb reports TRBD1, a call that lacks DNA to check it against. The germline CDR1 and CDR2 sequences are MDHEN and SYDVKM. CDR3 length: 13 residues. The CDR3 protein is CASRRQFNQPQHF.

This chain's CDR3 is CSARWGRELFF. V is TRBV20-1 and J is TRBJ2-2; lacking DNA, the TRBD1 call made by TCRdb goes unchecked. CDR3 length: 11 residues. The germline V gene has CDR1 DFQATT and CDR2 SNEGSKA (reference sequence).